Shown below are 2 T cell receptor beta chains from a single sample sequenced in a study of T cell repertoires in cytomegalovirus infection. Which antigens these TCRs recognize remains unknown. TCRdb ran MiXCR on the reads and lists one entry per CDR3 protein. The data show approximately 260,000 distinct CDR3 sequences, about 20% seen once. Sequenced here: cultured PBMCs, sampled from culture after CMV antigen stimulation. All receptors derive from a human donor in good health (CMV status not recorded). Some clones in this sample may be carry-over from other donors' samples.

The chain links TRBV25-1 to TRBJ2-2, with unresolved D. The V end lost 11 bases, the J end lost 8 bases, and 6 bases lay between the germline ends. The CDR3 sequence is 9 residues long. Germline V CDR1 and CDR2: MGHDK, SYGVNS. The CDR3 DNA sequence: TGTGCCTTTCTAGGGGAGCTGTTTTTT. Its protein product is CAFLGELFF.

This clonotype was counted between two and nine times. The chain carries TRBV7-9 and TRBJ1-1; D may be TRBD1 (6 bases). The V end lost 3 bases, the J end lost 3 bases, and 14 bases lay between the germline ends. Germline V gene sequence: CDR1 SEHNR, CDR2 FQNEAQ (reference sequence). This CDR3 has 15 residues. CDR3 sequence (DNA): TGTGCCAGCAGCTTGATGGGACCAGGGGACACTGAAGCTTTCTTT. It encodes CASSLMGPGDTEAFF.